Described below is a single T cell receptor (beta chain) sequence and its context. Its matching antigen is unknown. Other DNA sequences in this sample translate to the same CDR3. Healthy bone marrow donors formed the donor group. With 60 Vbeta and 13 Jbeta primers, the PCR was carried out. Measured with immunoSEQ multiplex PCR; TCRdb has only the in-frame clones, and not every one. This sample carries 150,000 to 200,000 clones, approximately 86% of them seen once, and the ten largest clones take approximately 1.9%. The CDR3 has 16 residues. Losses at the gene ends were 1 base for V and 4 bases for J; bases not matched to a gene: 7. Germline V gene sequence: CDR1 SGHRS, CDR2 YFSETQ. The sample is drawn from a study of cytomegalovirus exposure and HLA in healthy donors. Points from the study as a whole: Most TCR sequences were seen very rarely across donors, but some public TCRs occurred in many.

Material: PBMCs. This clonotype originated in a woman younger than 30 in good health and CMV-seronegative. V and J are TRBV5-1 and TRBJ2-2, with 7 positions matching TRBD2. The CDR3 DNA reads as TGCGCCAGCAGCTTGATAGGTAGCGGGTCCACCGGGGAGCTGTTTTTT. It is translated as CASSLIGSGSTGELFF.